Each of the 18 T cell receptor beta chains below was sequenced from the same sample in a study of response to subunit inactivated influenza vaccine. TCRdb called the RT-PCR reads again in MiXCR, with one record for every CDR3 protein. The table records about 300,000 distinct CDR3 sequences, roughly 22% of them present only once. Source: PBMCs from blood, taken approximately 20 months after vaccination. Receptor source: a man between 45 and 75 years old who received an inactivated influenza vaccine.

This rearrangement joins TRBV7-9 to TRBJ2-3; TRBD2 matches 7 bases. Trimming removed 5 bases from V and 3 bases from J; junction bases left unmatched: 11. CDR3 size: 16 residues. Per the germline V gene, CDR1 is SEHNR and CDR2 is FQNEAQ (reference sequence). Here the CDR3 reads CASSQAGDYPTDTQYF. For the CDR3, the DNA is TGTGCCAGCAGCCAGGCGGGGGACTACCCAACAGATACGCAGTATTTT.

CDR3 region: CSAPRPSDRETQYF. As DNA, the CDR3 is TGCAGTGCTCCGCGCCCTAGCGATCGAGAGACCCAGTACTTC. This chain uses TRBV20-1 with TRBJ2-5; possibly TRBD2 for D (6 bases). Per germline, CDR1 DFQATT and CDR2 SNEGSKA (reference sequence). The V end lost 5 bases, the J end lost 4 bases, and 17 bases lay between the germline ends. The CDR3 runs to 14 residues.

The genes are TRBV12-5 and TRBJ2-1; D unresolved. Looked up from germline, CDR1 is LGHNT and CDR2 is FRNRAP. This CDR3 spans 13 amino acids. V shed 8 bases and J shed 8 bases, with 16 bases lying between them. CDR3 coding DNA: TGTGCTAGTTCTTATGACACACCCCATGAGCAGTTCTTC. Residues: CASSYDTPHEQFF.

This sequence joins TRBV20-1 and TRBJ2-3, with D possibly matching TRBD2 (6 bases). The CDR3 length is 16 residues. V lost 0 bases and J lost 6, with 19 bases in between. Germline CDR1 reads DFQATT; CDR2 reads SNEGSKA (reference sequence). The CDR3: CSARDHVGLPSDTQYF. CDR3 coding DNA: TGCAGTGCTAGAGATCACGTGGGACTCCCCTCGGATACGCAGTATTTT.

The chain is built from TRBV12-3 or TRBV12-4 and TRBJ1-4, with D possibly matching TRBD1 (6 bases). The CDR3 length is 13 residues. The V end lost 6 bases, the J end lost 7 bases, and 12 bases lay between the germline ends. The CDR3 protein is CASRDSTSEKLFF. In nucleotides, the CDR3 is TGTGCCAGCAGGGACAGTACGAGTGAAAAACTGTTTTTT.

The V gene is TRBV18, the J gene TRBJ2-7; D remains unclear. This CDR3 contains 17 residues. The germline CDR1 and CDR2 sequences are KGHSH and LQKENI. V was clipped by 6 bases and J by 0 bases, with 21 bases between them. CDR3 amino acids: CASSETIRFGSSYEQYF. CDR3 coding DNA: TGTGCCAGCTCGGAAACCATTAGATTCGGTAGCTCCTACGAGCAGTACTTC.

This clonotype was observed a single time. The rearrangement links TRBV6-2 or TRBV6-3 to TRBJ2-7, with D tentatively TRBD1 (6 bases). The CDR3 runs 14 residues. V was trimmed by 6 bases and J by 1 base, leaving 13 bases between them. Looked up from germline, CDR1 is MNHEY and CDR2 is SVGEGT. CDR3 residues: CASSLRQVSYEQYF. DNA for the CDR3: TGTGCCAGCAGCTTACGACAGGTTTCCTACGAGCAGTACTTC.

The chain recombines TRBV7-2 with TRBJ2-4; 8 nucleotides align to TRBD2. CDR1 and CDR2 (germline): SGHTA, FQGNSA. The trim removed 5 bases at V and 0 bases at J, leaving 6 bases unmatched. The CDR3 contains 16 residues. The CDR3 is CASSHASGLAKNIQYF. The CDR3 DNA follows: TGTGCCAGCAGCCATGCTAGCGGGCTAGCCAAAAACATTCAGTACTTC. Full variable domain (rest looked up from reference TRBV7-2 and TRBJ2-4): GAGVSQSPSNKVTEKGKDVELRCDPISGHTALYWYRQSLGQGLEFLIYFQGNSAPDKSGLPSDRFSAERTGGSVSTLTIQRTQQEDSAVYLCASSHASGLAKNIQYFGAGTRLSVL.

The sample holds a few counts of this clonotype. V usage is TRBV27 and J usage is TRBJ2-3; no definite D call. V lost 4 bases and J lost 3, with 23 bases in between. The CDR3 runs to 18 residues. Germline V gives CDR1 MNHEY, CDR2 SMNVEV (reference sequence). Here the CDR3 reads CASSSASVWPKGTDTQYF. CDR3 nucleotide sequence: TGTGCCAGCAGTTCGGCCAGCGTATGGCCTAAAGGAACAGATACGCAGTATTTT.

The chain carries TRBV5-1 and TRBJ2-3; D may correspond to TRBD1 or TRBD2 (5 bases each). Germline V CDR1 and CDR2: SGHRS, YFSETQ. V dropped 3 bases and J dropped 4 bases, with 15 bases sitting between them. The CDR3 contains 15 residues. This CDR3 is CASSWAGARPDTQYF. CDR3 nucleotide sequence: TGCGCCAGCAGCTGGGCCGGGGCCCGCCCAGATACGCAGTATTTT. The full variable domain, rest sourced from reference TRBV5-1 and TRBJ2-3, is KAGVTQTPRYLIKTRGQQVTLSCSPISGHRSVSWYQQTPGQGLQFLFEYFSETQRNKGNFPGRFSGRQFSNSRSEMNVSTLELGDSALYLCASSWAGARPDTQYFGPGTRLTVL.

The chain recombines TRBV20-1 with TRBJ2-7; TRBD1 matches 8 bases. The CDR3 runs 13 residues. Trimming took 3 bases from V and 4 from J; bases not matched to a gene: 5. The germline gives CDR1 DFQATT, CDR2 SNEGSKA (reference sequence). CDR3 in DNA: TGCAGTGCTAGTTCAGGGGGCCTATACGAGCAGTACTTC. It encodes CSASSGGLYEQYF.

Many counts were recorded for this clonotype. This sequence joins TRBV19 and TRBJ1-2; D remains unclear. The CDR3 is 13 amino acids. The germline gives CDR1 LNHDA, CDR2 SQIVND (reference sequence). Trimming took 3 bases from V and 2 from J, leaving 7 bases between them. The CDR3 loop is CASSISGNYGYTF. CDR3 DNA: TGTGCCAGTAGTATCTCGGGGAACTATGGCTACACCTTC.

This clonotype was detected only a few times. The chain uses TRBV20-1 and TRBJ1-3; a weak D match, TRBD1 (6 bases). V was cut by 0 bases and J by 8 bases, with 17 bases left in between. Germline values: CDR1 DFQATT, CDR2 SNEGSKA (reference sequence). CDR3 length equals 15 residues. Here the CDR3 reads CSAREGAISADTIYF. The CDR3 DNA sequence: TGCAGTGCTAGAGAGGGGGCGATTTCGGCTGACACCATATATTTT.

A few counts support this clonotype. The rearrangement uses TRBV3-1 and TRBJ2-1; weak D call: TRBD2 (7 bases). With 1 base removed from V and 6 bases from J, the gap between germline ends came to 13 bases. Germline V lookup: CDR1 LGHDT, CDR2 YNNKEL (reference sequence). The CDR3 is made up of 15 amino acids. The CDR3 reads CASSQGRRGGNEQFF. CDR3 bases: TGTGCCAGCAGCCAAGGGCGGAGGGGGGGCAATGAGCAGTTCTTC.

Notes on this clonotype: A read error may be the cause here, since a much bigger clone is one base away. The chain links TRBV12-3 or TRBV12-4 to TRBJ1-1; D gene unclear. CDR3 length: 13 residues. Here the CDR3 reads CASLSRPNTGAFF. For the CDR3, the DNA is TGTGCCAGTCTCAGCAGGCCGAACACTGGAGCTTTCTTT.

Details on this clonotype: This clone may be a read error of a much larger clone one base away. Because the CDR3 is missing its conserved closing phenylalanine or tryptophan, this is likely a read error. J is TRBJ1-1 and V is TRBV7-6; tentatively, D is TRBD1 (5 bases). The V gene's germline CDR1 is SGHVS and CDR2 FNYEAQ. V was pared by 3 bases and J by 0 bases, with 8 bases between. The CDR3 has 14 residues. This CDR3 reads CASSFGTLNTEAFC. DNA of the CDR3: TGTGCCAGCAGCTTTGGGACGCTGAACACTGAAGCTTTCTGT.

This clonotype was found many times. The rearrangement uses TRBV29-1 and TRBJ1-1; unclear D gene. There are 14 residues in the CDR3. The ends were cut back, 7 bases at V and 4 bases at J, with 19 bases in the middle. Germline V gene sequence: CDR1 SQVTM, CDR2 ANQGSEA. In DNA, the CDR3 is TGCAGCGGCCAAGGGTCCTCATTGGCCACTGAAGCTTTCTTT. Protein: CSGQGSSLATEAFF.

The chain couples TRBV12-3 or TRBV12-4 to TRBJ1-6; 8 bases fit TRBD1. The junction had 6 bases not matched to a gene; V was cut back by 7 bases and J by 10 bases. CDR3 length equals 13 residues. The CDR3: CASNQDRASPLHF. CDR3 nucleotides: TGTGCCAGCAATCAGGACAGGGCGTCACCCCTCCACTTT.